Sequencing of this TCR beta chain was carried out in a study of cytomegalovirus exposure and HLA in healthy donors. Vbeta (60) and Jbeta (13) primers were used in the PCR. The assay was immunoSEQ multiplex PCR, and TCRdb's table has in-frame clones only and misses some. The sample spans 150,000 to 200,000 clones; the ten largest clones claim roughly 2%. Germline V gene lookup returns CDR1 SGHAT and CDR2 FQNNGV. The CDR3 contains 14 residues. J gave up 4 bases and V 5 bases, and 7 bases lay outside the gene matches. This TCR came from a man aged 25 to 40 in good health and CMV-seronegative. The gene calls are TRBV11-2 and TRBJ2-7, with TRBD2 identical over 8 bases. The sequenced sample consisted of PBMCs. CDR3 DNA: TGTGCCAGCAGCCCCTCGGGGGGGACGTACGAGCAGTACTTC. Its protein product is CASSPSGGTYEQYF.